The 10 T cell receptor beta chains reported below all come from one sample, sequenced in a study of control samples from healthy donors and cancer patients. Produced via immunoSEQ multiplex PCR; TCRdb's table is partial and in-frame only. The repertoire holds 85,000 to 90,000 clones, with roughly nine tenths as singletons. What was sequenced was blood. The receptors come from a man aged 25-45 years in good health.

The rearrangement links TRBV5-4 to TRBJ1-1, with D possibly matching TRBD1 (5 bases). Germline V gene data show CDR1 as SGHNT and CDR2 as YYREEE (reference sequence). The V and J ends lost 4 bases and 0 bases respectively, with 16 bases between them. This CDR3 spans 16 amino acids. DNA for the CDR3: TGTGCCAGCAGCGCGCCGGGGCGAGCCTTGAACACTGAAGCTTTCTTT. As protein: CASSAPGRALNTEAFF.

V is TRBV3-1 (or the pseudogene TRBV3-2) and J is TRBJ1-1; D is unclear. V was clipped by 3 bases and J by 4 bases, with 6 bases between them. The CDR3 extends over 12 amino acids. Germline V gene data show CDR1 as LGHDT and CDR2 as YNNKEL (reference sequence). CDR3 amino acids: CASSQEATEAFF. In nucleotides, the CDR3 is TGTGCCAGCAGCCAGGAGGCCACTGAAGCTTTCTTT.

This clone occurred once. The V and J genes are TRBV2 and TRBJ1-1; the D gene is possibly TRBD1 (5 bases). The germline V gene encodes CDR1 SNHLY and CDR2 FYNNEI. The CDR3 covers 18 residues. Trimming stripped 3 bases from V and 1 base from J, with 21 bases between. The CDR3, as DNA: TGTGCCAGCAGTGACGAGGGGTTCGCCATACACTCGAACACTGAAGCTTTCTTT. Amino acid sequence: CASSDEGFAIHSNTEAFF. The full variable domain, with the rest looked up from reference TRBV2 and TRBJ1-1, is EPEVTQTPSHQVTQMGQEVILRCVPISNHLYFYWYRQILGQKVEFLVSFYNNEISEKSEIFDDQFSVERPDGSNFTLKIRSTKLEDSAMYFCASSDEGFAIHSNTEAFFGQGTRLTVV.

This sequence joins TRBV6-2 or TRBV6-3 and TRBJ2-5; TRBD2 aligns across 8 bases. This CDR3 has 18 residues. CDR1 and CDR2 from the germline V gene are MNHEY and SVGEGT. J gave up 10 bases and V 4 bases, and 23 bases lay outside the gene matches. CDR3 protein: CASSLGLSSRGGRGGQYF. The CDR3 bases are TGTGCCAGCAGTTTGGGGCTCAGCTCCCGGGGGGGCCGAGGAGGCCAGTACTTC.

Written as DNA, the CDR3 is TGTGCCGCCGGGGGCCTAAGTTACAATGAGCAGTTCTTC. The encoded protein is CAAGGLSYNEQFF. The rearrangement uses TRBV24-1 and TRBJ2-1; D might be TRBD1 or TRBD2, each matching 6 bases. The CDR3 covers 13 residues. V was trimmed by 12 bases and J by 4 bases, leaving 15 bases between them. Germline-derived CDR1 and CDR2 are KGHDR and SFDVKD.

The chain employs TRBV7-3 and TRBJ2-2; tentative D call: TRBD1 (5 bases). The CDR3 totals 16 residues. Germline CDR1 SGHTA, CDR2 FQGTGA. V was shortened by 7 bases and J by 0 bases, with 15 bases between the two germline ends. The CDR3 nucleotides read TGTGCCAGCACCCCATACGCAGGGTCGAACACCGGGGAGCTGTTTTTT. This encodes CASTPYAGSNTGELFF.

The chain combines TRBV7-2 with TRBJ2-7, with D perhaps assigned TRBD1 or TRBD2 (5 bases each). Per the germline V gene, CDR1 is SGHTA and CDR2 is FQGNSA. The CDR3 is 14 residues long. V gave up 3 bases and J gave up 5 bases, with 14 bases separating them. CDR3 protein: CASSLGFMGDEQYV. The CDR3, as DNA: TGTGCCAGCAGCTTGGGGTTTATGGGGGACGAGCAGTACGTC.

This sequence joins TRBV6-5 and TRBJ1-1; 10 bases match TRBD1. Germline V gives CDR1 MNHEY, CDR2 SVGAGI. CDR3 length: 14 amino acids. Trimming at V came to 7 bases and at J to 3 bases, leaving 5 bases not matched to a gene. The CDR3 DNA reads as TGTGCCAGCACCCAGGACAGGGGGTACACTGAAGCTTTCTTT. Residues: CASTQDRGYTEAFF.

This clone was seen more than once but under ten times. V gene TRBV27 combines with J gene TRBJ2-1; 8 bases are shared with TRBD1. The germline V gene encodes CDR1 MNHEY and CDR2 SMNVEV (reference sequence). J gave up 3 bases and V 4 bases, and 5 bases lay outside the gene matches. The CDR3 covers 15 residues. The CDR3 sequence: CASSSRQGSYNEQFF. In nucleotides, the CDR3 is TGTGCCAGCAGTTCCAGACAGGGGAGCTACAATGAGCAGTTCTTC.

J is TRBJ1-5 and V is TRBV7-8; D may be TRBD1 (5 bases). Trimming pared 2 bases from V and 3 bases from J, leaving 11 bases between. In germline, CDR1 is SGHVS, CDR2 FQNEAQ. The CDR3 contains 15 residues. CDR3 bases: TGTGCCAGCAGCTTAAGGGCCAGGGCCAATCAGCCCCAGCATTTT. Encoded protein: CASSLRARANQPQHF.